This T cell receptor beta chain emerged from a study of beta chain features in type 1 diabetes. Study-wide results and limits: Moderate yet significant TCRB CDR3 shortening was seen in Type 1 diabetes patients in all four CD4+ subsets. Researchers reported that naive, central memory and Treg TCRB repertoires appeared more similar in patients than in healthy donors.

Expressed TCRB transcripts were sequenced because the isolated RNA had all been reverse transcribed beforehand. Each sample of naive, central memory or regulatory T cells had, on average, about 3.57 million reads. Libraries were prepared by immunoSEQ multiplex PCR; TCRdb keeps only in-frame clonotypes and omits some of them. The data hold approximately 250,000 clones, with 12% to 15% observed a single time. V lost 0 bases, J lost 0 bases, and 8 bases lay in between. In germline, CDR1 is SGHRS, CDR2 YFSETQ. The length of the CDR3 is 15 residues. Comments on this clone: As yet, its antigen is unknown. Other DNA sequences in the sample encode the same CDR3.

This TCR derives from a middle-aged woman in good health. The chain carries TRBV5-1 and TRBJ2-3; TRBD2 might be the D (5 bases). Material for sequencing was naive CD4+ T cells from blood. The CDR3 reads CASSLDGGSTDTQYF. CDR3 nucleotides: TGCGCCAGCAGCTTGGATGGCGGGAGCACAGATACGCAGTATTTT. Looking up the rest from reference TRBV5-1 and TRBJ2-3 gives the full variable domain: KAGVTQTPRYLIKTRGQQVTLSCSPISGHRSVSWYQQTPGQGLQFLFEYFSETQRNKGNFPGRFSGRQFSNSRSEMNVSTLELGDSALYLCASSLDGGSTDTQYFGPGTRLTVL.